Here is one T cell receptor beta chain with its context. The sample belongs to a study of blood T cell repertoires in COVID-19. This CDR3 is built from 16 residues. Germline CDR1 is MDHEN and CDR2 is SYDVKM. Between the trimmed V and J ends, which lost 6 bases and 2 bases, there was a span of 17 bases. Method: immunoSEQ multiplex PCR; TCRdb's copy keeps in-frame clones and lacks some. The repertoire holds about 220,000 clones, with around 85% as singletons. The sample taken for sequencing was peripheral blood. The clonotype was recovered from a human donor in a cohort sampled during active COVID-19. The chain carries TRBV28 and TRBJ1-3; tentative D call: TRBD1 (5 bases). The CDR3 nucleotides read TGTGCCAGCAGACCCGGACACCTCCGAGCTGGAAACACCATATATTTT. It is translated as CASRPGHLRAGNTIYF.